Below are 17 T cell receptor beta chains sequenced from a single sample in a study of spatial heterogeneity in lung cancer. Time point noted: sample taken at primary tumor resection. TCRdb analysed the 5' RACE reads with MiXCR anew, one entry per CDR3 protein. The data contain about 15,000 distinct CDR3 sequences, 3% to 4.5% of them singletons. Sequences were derived from normal lung tissue next to the tumor, sampled at surgery. The receptors come from a male donor with early-stage non-small cell lung cancer.

This clonotype came up many times. This beta chain represents an off-target read in a library built for alpha chains; its size is of limited meaning. This chain joins TRBV12-3 or TRBV12-4 and TRBJ2-7; no definite D call. The CDR3 has 13 amino acids. The ends were cut back, 1 base at V and 5 bases at J, with 9 bases in the middle. The CDR3 here is CASSLGVGNEQYF. As DNA, the CDR3 is TGTGCCAGCAGTTTAGGAGTCGGCAACGAGCAGTACTTC.

The sample holds many counts of this clonotype. The library was built for alpha chains, so this beta chain is an off-target read and its size means little. The chain employs TRBV18 and TRBJ1-1; D is possibly TRBD1 (5 bases). This CDR3 has 14 amino acids. CDR1 KGHSH and CDR2 LQKENI come from the germline V gene. The ends were cut back, 0 bases at V and 1 base at J, with 6 bases in the middle. In DNA form, the CDR3 reads TGTGCCAGCTCACCACCAGACAGGAACACTGAAGCTTTCTTT. Protein sequence: CASSPPDRNTEAFF.

This clonotype is medium-sized by share. A library prepared for alpha chains yielded this beta chain as an off-target read; its size is of little meaning. The rearrangement uses TRBV6-1 and TRBJ2-1; 8 nucleotides agree with TRBD2. CDR1 and CDR2 from the germline V gene are MNHNS and SASEGT. J was trimmed by 1 base and V by 10 bases; bases with no gene match: 6. The CDR3 loop spans 14 amino acids. CDR3 loop: CANELADSYNEQFF. The CDR3 DNA sequence: TGTGCCAACGAACTAGCGGATTCCTACAATGAGCAGTTCTTC.

In its sample, this clonotype was seen many times. This beta chain is an off-target read within a library intended for alpha chains, so its frequency means little. The V and J genes are TRBV24-1 and TRBJ2-3; no clear D gene. In germline, CDR1 is KGHDR, CDR2 SFDVKD. CDR3 length: 15 residues. V was trimmed by 4 bases and J by 6 bases, leaving 16 bases between them. The CDR3 region has the DNA TGTGCCACCAGTGACCCTACGCAAAACTCGGATACGCAGTATTTT. As protein: CATSDPTQNSDTQYF.

A remark on this clonotype: As an off-target read in a library built for alpha chains, this beta chain has a frequency of little significance. The rearrangement links TRBV27 to TRBJ1-2; maybe TRBD1 (6 bases). The CDR3 contains 15 residues. Per the germline V gene, CDR1 is MNHEY and CDR2 is SMNVEV (reference sequence). Trimming removed 6 bases from V and 0 bases from J, with 14 bases in between. The CDR3 loop reads CASRLQGVTNYGYTF. The CDR3 nucleotides are TGTGCCAGCAGGCTACAGGGCGTAACTAACTATGGCTACACCTTC.

This clonotype was found many times. This beta chain slipped into a library made for alpha chains as a stray read, so its size is not meaningful. V gene TRBV6-2 or TRBV6-3 combines with J gene TRBJ1-1; TRBD1 might be the D (6 bases). Germline CDR1 reads MNHEY; CDR2 reads SVGEGT. This CDR3 spans 14 amino acids. Trimming left V 5 bases short and J 3 bases short, with 13 bases between. CDR3 amino acids: CASSGGGRYTEAFF. The CDR3 DNA sequence: TGTGCCAGCAGTGGGGGGGGCAGGTACACTGAAGCTTTCTTT.

This clonotype was found many times. This beta chain lies outside the target of a library built for alpha chains; its clone size means little. The genes are TRBV24-1 and TRBJ2-7; possible D gene TRBD2, 8 bases. CDR3 size: 19 residues. CDR1 is KGHDR, CDR2 SFDVKD, per germline. V lost 3 bases and J 2 bases, leaving 25 bases between the germline ends. In nucleotides, the CDR3 is TGTGCCACCAGTGATCACCCCGGGGGGGACAGCTCCACCCCCTACGAGCAGTACTTC. Translation: CATSDHPGGDSSTPYEQYF.

This clonotype rates as large. This beta chain is a stray sequence in a library constructed for alpha chains; its clone size is not meaningful. The chain joins TRBV19 to TRBJ2-4; a possible D gene is TRBD2 (6 bases). The CDR3 length is 12 residues. The V gene's germline CDR1 is LNHDA and CDR2 SQIVND (reference sequence). Trimming left V 5 bases short and J 12 bases short, with 14 bases between. The CDR3 sequence is CASSSGTDSQYF. In nucleotides, the CDR3 is TGTGCCAGTAGTTCAGGGACTGACTCTCAGTACTTC.

This clonotype was seen at least ten times. Being off target in a library aimed at alpha chains, this beta chain has a size of little meaning. The rearrangement links TRBV20-1 to TRBJ2-7; D is perhaps TRBD1 (6 bases). The CDR3 consists of 15 residues. Trimming removed 0 bases from V and 2 bases from J, with 14 bases in between. CDR1 and CDR2 from the germline V gene are DFQATT and SNEGSKA (reference sequence). CDR3 nucleotide sequence: TGCAGTGCTAGAGATAGGACAGTCGCAACCTACGAGCAGTACTTC. It translates to CSARDRTVATYEQYF.

In its sample, this clonotype was seen many times. This beta chain is off target for a library built for alpha chains, so its abundance means little. DNA of the CDR3: TGTGCCAGCAGTGACGGGACTACTTACAATGAGCAGTTCTTC. This translates into CASSDGTTYNEQFF. The chain combines TRBV6-1 with TRBJ2-1, with TRBD2 matching 7 bases. Unmatched junction bases numbered 3, after V lost 3 bases and J lost 4 bases. The CDR3 contains 14 residues. Germline CDR1 reads MNHNS; CDR2 reads SASEGT.

In this sample, this clonotype turned up many times. This beta chain appears as a stray read in a library generated for alpha chains; its size is not informative. V usage is TRBV19 and J usage is TRBJ1-6; D is undetermined. V was pared by 6 bases and J by 0 bases, with 6 bases between. Germline CDR1 is LNHDA and CDR2 is SQIVND (reference sequence). The CDR3 is made up of 14 amino acids. CDR3 nucleotides: TGTGCCAGTAGGGTTGTCTCCTATAATTCACCCCTCCACTTT. It translates to CASRVVSYNSPLHF.

This clonotype appeared many times. This beta chain turned up in a library designed for alpha chains; as an off-target read, its abundance says little. CDR3 residues: CASSPGGQGLNQPQHF. CDR3 DNA sequence: TGTGCCAGCTCACCAGGGGGACAGGGACTCAATCAGCCCCAGCATTTT. The J gene is TRBJ1-5, the V gene TRBV18, with TRBD1 identical over 9 bases. Germline CDR1 and CDR2: KGHSH and LQKENI. The length of the CDR3 is 16 residues. V lost 2 bases to trimming and J lost 3 bases; unmatched junction nucleotides: 5.

Ten or more counts support this clonotype. The library was designed around alpha chains, so this beta chain is a stray read whose abundance carries little weight. DNA for the CDR3: TGTGCCAGCAGGGGGGACAGGGAATTTGCTGAAGCTTTCTTT. This gives the protein CASRGDREFAEAFF. The chain recombines TRBV27 with TRBJ1-1; 9 bases match TRBD1. In germline, CDR1 is MNHEY, CDR2 SMNVEV (reference sequence). The CDR3 contains 14 residues. Unmatched junction bases numbered 8, after V lost 6 bases and J lost 6 bases.

On this clonotype: In a library made to pick up alpha chains, this beta chain is a stray read with a size that means little. The chain employs TRBV27 and TRBJ2-2; a weak D match, TRBD1 (5 bases). Looked up from germline, CDR1 is MNHEY and CDR2 is SMNVEV (reference sequence). V lost 3 bases and J 4 bases, leaving 12 bases between the germline ends. This CDR3 region has 15 residues. DNA for the CDR3: TGTGCCAGCAGTTTGGGCAGGGTCGGCACCGGGGAGCTGTTTTTT. Translated: CASSLGRVGTGELFF.

In its sample, this clonotype ranks as medium-sized. The library was designed around alpha chains, so this beta chain is a stray read whose abundance carries little weight. The CDR3 reads CSAHAVGSGRTDTQYF. The CDR3 DNA sequence: TGCAGTGCTCACGCAGTAGGTAGCGGCCGCACAGATACGCAGTATTTT. The J gene is TRBJ2-3, the V gene TRBV20-1; perhaps TRBD2 as D (6 bases). Germline V gene lookup returns CDR1 DFQATT and CDR2 SNEGSKA (reference sequence). This CDR3 region has 16 residues. V was clipped by 5 bases and J by 1 base, with 19 bases between them.

Ten or more counts support this clonotype. A library made for alpha chains picked up this beta chain off target, so its size means little. The chain joins TRBV30 to TRBJ2-1; D gene ambiguous. The germline V and J ends were trimmed by 0 bases and 10 bases, with 10 bases remaining between them. From germline, CDR1 is GTSNPN and CDR2 SVGIG (reference sequence). The CDR3 contains 12 residues. The CDR3, as DNA: TGTGCCTGGAGTGTCTCGTTAAGGGAGCAGTTCTTC. Translated: CAWSVSLREQFF.

At least ten counts were recorded for this clonotype. This beta chain is an off-target read within a library intended for alpha chains, so its frequency means little. The V gene is TRBV29-1, the J gene TRBJ2-3; tentative D call: TRBD2 (5 bases). CDR3 length: 12 amino acids. Trimming cost V 6 bases and J 4 bases, with 11 bases left between them. The germline V gene has CDR1 SQVTM and CDR2 ANQGSEA. The CDR3 spells CSVRASSDTQYF. The CDR3 region has the DNA TGCAGCGTGAGAGCTAGCTCAGATACGCAGTATTTT.